This T cell receptor (beta chain) was sequenced in a study of PD-1 blockade in mismatch repair-deficient tumors. At the level of the study: All were previously treated, progressing patients with eleven to twelve mismatch repair-deficient cancer types.

Study conclusions and caveats: Tumor-resident clones, often absent from pretreatment blood, expanded after pembrolizumab and then contracted.

This table comes from immunoSEQ multiplex PCR, and its TCRdb copy is limited to in-frame clones, with some not included. Of roughly 120,000 clones in the sample, roughly 90% were seen once. Every patient had mismatch repair deficiency by PCR or immunohistochemistry. TCRs were sequenced from three patients responding to pembrolizumab. About this clone: What it binds is unknown.

This TCR was recovered from an adult with mismatch repair-deficient cancer. The source material was peripheral blood, sampled approximately 72 weeks after starting pembrolizumab.

CDR3 loop: CASSVQGTSGNTIYF. CDR3 sequence (DNA): TGTGCCAGCAGCGTACAGGGAACCTCTGGAAACACCATATATTTT. The chain has TRBV13 and TRBJ1-3, with D perhaps matching TRBD1 (6 bases). The length of the CDR3 is 15 residues. The V gene lost 5 bases and the J gene lost 0 bases, with 11 bases spanning the gap. Germline V gives CDR1 PRHDT, CDR2 FYEKMQ (reference sequence).